This T cell receptor beta chain stems from a study of T cell responses to AZD1222 COVID-19 vaccine. Study results and caveats: Reportedly, nearly half the spike-specific TCRs target unmutated variant regions. Clonal diversity was possibly underestimated, and the donors were mostly white British, with more females. No day 14 peak samples; only post-peak repertoires were characterized. The study identified only five to seven AZD1222 recipients as seropositive at baseline.

As concerns this clone: Its cognate antigen is unknown.

Only in-frame clones appear in the TCRdb table, and some are missing; sequencing was by immunoSEQ multiplex PCR. The table records roughly 130,000 clones, 80% to 90% of them present only once. This receptor was obtained from an adult in good health. The source material was peripheral blood, sampled on day 0 of AZD1222 vaccination.

CDR3 loop: CASSYSYQNTEAFF. DNA of the CDR3: TGTGCCAGCAGTTACTCGTACCAGAACACTGAAGCTTTCTTT. The chain employs TRBV6-5 and TRBJ1-1; D is uncertain. Deletions cut 0 bases from V and 1 base from J, with 6 bases between. Germline CDR1 is MNHEY and CDR2 is SVGAGI. The CDR3 runs to 14 residues.